This TCR beta chain was identified during a study of T cell changes during pregnancy in multiple sclerosis. There are 13 residues in the CDR3. CDR1 and CDR2 from the germline V gene are SGHNT and YYREEE (reference sequence). Trimming stripped 4 bases from V and 4 bases from J, with 12 bases between. Profiled with immunoSEQ multiplex PCR; TCRdb holds only in-frame clones, not every one. The table records about 75,000 clones, around 92% of them present only once. This TCR came from a female donor in good health, enrolled as a control in a pregnancy study. The sample in question was peripheral blood, obtained in the first trimester of pregnancy. The V and J genes are TRBV5-4 and TRBJ2-7, with D unresolved. CDR3 DNA: TGTGCCAGCAGCCGAACCGACGGGTACGAGCAGTACTTC. Its translation is CASSRTDGYEQYF.